The clone carrying this TCR beta chain showed up many times. Its target is unknown. This record belongs to a study of T-cell reconstitution after alpha-beta-depleted transplantation in children. Study results and caveats: Alpha-beta T cells present about two months after transplant were reported to originate from several hundred expanded graft clones.

A library of TCRbeta sequences, prepared with unique molecular identifiers, was generated. Each CDR3 protein is one row after TCRdb ran MiXCR on the PCR reads. Altogether 30,000 to 40,000 distinct CDR3 sequences are present, 6% to 8.5% being singletons, with the ten largest covering around 25%. The V gene's germline CDR1 is LGHNT and CDR2 FRNRAP. The V end lost 6 bases, the J end lost 8 bases, and 19 bases lay between the germline ends. This CDR3 is 14 amino acids long. This TCR derives from a child younger than two who had a stem cell transplant for acute myeloid leukemia, so the T cells may come from the graft donor. Specimen: peripheral blood, collected 60 days after TCRalphabeta/CD19-depleted stem cell transplant. V and J are TRBV12-5 and TRBJ1-2, with D possibly TRBD1 on 5 matching bases. CDR3 DNA: TGTGCTAGTGGCCGCGCTCAGGGATTGAAGGGCTACACCTTC. It encodes CASGRAQGLKGYTF.